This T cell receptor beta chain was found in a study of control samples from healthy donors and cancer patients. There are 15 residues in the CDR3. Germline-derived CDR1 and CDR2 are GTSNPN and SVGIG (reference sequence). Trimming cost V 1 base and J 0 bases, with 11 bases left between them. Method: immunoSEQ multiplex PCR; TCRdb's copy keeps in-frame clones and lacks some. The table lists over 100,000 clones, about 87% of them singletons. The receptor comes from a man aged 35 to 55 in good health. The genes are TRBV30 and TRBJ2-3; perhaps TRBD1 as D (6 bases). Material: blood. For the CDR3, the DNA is TGTGCCTGGAGTGAGGTGGGGGCAAGCACAGATACGCAGTATTTT. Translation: CAWSEVGASTDTQYF.